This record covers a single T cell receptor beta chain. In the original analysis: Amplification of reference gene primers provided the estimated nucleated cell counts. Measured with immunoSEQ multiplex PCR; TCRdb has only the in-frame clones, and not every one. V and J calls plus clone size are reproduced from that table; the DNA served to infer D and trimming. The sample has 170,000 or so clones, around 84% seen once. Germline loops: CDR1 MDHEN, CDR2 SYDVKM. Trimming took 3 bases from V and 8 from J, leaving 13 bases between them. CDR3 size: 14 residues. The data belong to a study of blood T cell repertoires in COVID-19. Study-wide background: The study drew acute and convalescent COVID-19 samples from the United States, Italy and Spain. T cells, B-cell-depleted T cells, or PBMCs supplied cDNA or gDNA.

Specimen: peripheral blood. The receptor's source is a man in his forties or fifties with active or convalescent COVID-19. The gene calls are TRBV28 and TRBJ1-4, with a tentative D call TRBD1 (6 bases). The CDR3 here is CASSFPDRREKLFF. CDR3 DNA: TGTGCCAGCAGTTTCCCGGACAGAAGAGAAAAACTGTTTTTT.